The clone carrying this TCR beta chain came up a few times. Its antigen remains unknown. Sorting gates: effector memory CD45RA-CD27-, EMRA CD45RA+CD27-. The V and J ends lost 5 bases and 0 bases, in that order; junction bases with no gene match: 7. There are 15 residues in the CDR3. Germline V gene sequence: CDR1 LNHDA, CDR2 SQIVND (reference sequence). The sample originates from a study of naive and memory T cell subsets. Overall study results and limits: Activation and differentiation may alter RNA-based TCR counts. Over 85% of naive TCR sequences appeared only once after error correction, unlike memory subsets.

An equimolar mix of two oligonucleotides served as the beta constant-region primer for TRBC1 and TRBC2. A 12-nucleotide UMI and the SP2 primer were added to the cDNA 3' end by oligonucleotide ligation. TCRdb analysed the UMI-ligation and nested PCR reads with MiXCR anew, one entry per CDR3 protein. The sample yields thousands of distinct CDR3 sequences, 6% to 9% seen once. The J gene is TRBJ2-7, the V gene TRBV19; 7 bases fit TRBD1. The receptor was derived from a human donor in good health. The sample was CD4+ TEMRA cells from blood. Regarding subset: effector memory re-expressing CD45RA, CD45RA+ CD27-. The CDR3 region is CASSEQTGPSYEQYF. The CDR3 DNA reads TGTGCCAGTAGTGAACAGACAGGGCCCTCCTACGAGCAGTACTTC.